This T cell receptor (beta chain) was sequenced during a study of T cell responses to AZD1222 COVID-19 vaccine. The assay was immunoSEQ multiplex PCR, and TCRdb's table has in-frame clones only and misses some. The table has 90,000 to 120,000 clones, about 85% seen once. Looked up from germline, CDR1 is LGHNA and CDR2 is YSLEER. The junction had 8 bases not matched to a gene; V was cut back by 0 bases and J by 2 bases. The CDR3 extends over 17 amino acids. This receptor was taken from an adult who received the AZD1222 COVID-19 vaccine. The chain links TRBV4-3 to TRBJ2-3; 7 bases match TRBD2. Source: peripheral blood, taken 28 days after the second AZD1222 dose. CDR3 region: CASSQDSASGHTDTQYF. As DNA, the CDR3 is TGCGCCAGCAGCCAAGATTCCGCTAGCGGCCACACAGATACGCAGTATTTT.